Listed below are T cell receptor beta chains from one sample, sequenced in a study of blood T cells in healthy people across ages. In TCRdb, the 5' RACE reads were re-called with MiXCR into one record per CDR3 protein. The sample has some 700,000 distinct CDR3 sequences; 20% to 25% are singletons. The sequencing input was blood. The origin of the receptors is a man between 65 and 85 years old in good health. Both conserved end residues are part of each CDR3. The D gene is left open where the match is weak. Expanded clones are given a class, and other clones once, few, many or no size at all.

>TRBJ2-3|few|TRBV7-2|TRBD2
TGTGCCAGCACCCGGGGGGTAAGCACAGATACGCAGTATTTT
CASTRGVSTDTQYF
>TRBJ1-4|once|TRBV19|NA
TGTGCCAGCAAAACCCAGGGTCCAACTAATGAAAAACTGTTTTTT
CASKTQGPTNEKLFF
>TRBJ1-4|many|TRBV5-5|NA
TGTGCCAGCACCACGGACAGCCGGAATGAAAAACTGTTTTTT
CASTTDSRNEKLFF
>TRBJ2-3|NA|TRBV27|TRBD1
TGTGCCAGCAGACCCGGACAGGGGGTCACAGATACGCAGTATTTT
CASRPGQGVTDTQYF
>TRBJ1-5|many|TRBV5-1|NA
TGCGCCAGCAGCTTTGACAGCAATCAGCCCCAGCATTTT
CASSFDSNQPQHF
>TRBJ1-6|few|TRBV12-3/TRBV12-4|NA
TGTGCCAGCAGTCCTGCGGGGAACGCTAATTCACCCCTCCACTTT
CASSPAGNANSPLHF
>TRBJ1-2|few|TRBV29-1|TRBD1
TGCAGCGTTGCGACAGGGGGCTGGGGCTACACCTTC
CSVATGGWGYTF
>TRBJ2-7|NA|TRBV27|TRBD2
TGTGCCAGCAGTTTAAACTGGGCTAGCGGGGGGTCCTACGAGCAGTACTTC
CASSLNWASGGSYEQYF
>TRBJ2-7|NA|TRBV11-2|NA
TGTGCCAGCAGCCCCTCGGCTGCCTACGAGCAGTACTTC
CASSPSAAYEQYF
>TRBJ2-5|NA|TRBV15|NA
TGTGCCACCAGCAGAGATGGAACCCGGACTACTCAAGAGACCCAGTACTTC
CATSRDGTRTTQETQYF
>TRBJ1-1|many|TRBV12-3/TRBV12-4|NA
TGTGCCAGCAGCTTCGGGAACACTGAAGCTTTCTTT
CASSFGNTEAFF
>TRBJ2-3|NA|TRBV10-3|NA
TGTGCCATCAGTGAGTCGGATGGCACAGATACGCAGTATTTT
CAISESDGTDTQYF
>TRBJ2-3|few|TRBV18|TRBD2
TGTGCCAGCTCACCCCCAGCGGGAGGGAAAGCAGATACGCAGTATTTT
CASSPPAGGKADTQYF
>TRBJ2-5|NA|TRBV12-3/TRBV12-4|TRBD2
TGTGCCAGCAGTGCCTCGGGGACTAGCGGAGATCCCCAAGAGACCCAGTACTTC
CASSASGTSGDPQETQYF
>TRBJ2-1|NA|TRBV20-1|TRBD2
TGCAGTGCTAGGAAATTCGGGACTAGCGGAGACAATGAGCAGTTCTTC
CSARKFGTSGDNEQFF
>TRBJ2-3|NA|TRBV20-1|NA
TGCAGTGGGGGCGGGACACCCACAGATACGCAGTATTTT
CSGGGTPTDTQYF
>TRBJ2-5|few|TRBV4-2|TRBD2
TGTGCCAGCAGCCAAGATGCCAGCGGGGGGGCAACAGAAGAGACCCAGTACTTC
CASSQDASGGATEETQYF
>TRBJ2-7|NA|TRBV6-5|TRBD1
TGTGCCAGCAAACGGGACAGTGTCAGCGAGCAGTACTTC
CASKRDSVSEQYF
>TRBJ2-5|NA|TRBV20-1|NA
TGCAGTGCTAGAGTATACCGGCGGGAGACCCAGTACTTC
CSARVYRRETQYF
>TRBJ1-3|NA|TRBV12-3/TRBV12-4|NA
TGTGCCAGCACGGAGCAGCACACTGGAAACACCATATATTTT
CASTEQHTGNTIYF
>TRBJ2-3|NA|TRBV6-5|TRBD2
TGTGCCAGCAGTTTCCTAGCGGGTACAACCTCTAGCACAGATACGCAGTATTTT
CASSFLAGTTSSTDTQYF
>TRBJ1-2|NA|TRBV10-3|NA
TGTGCCATCAGTGGAGAAACCCAGGCTAACTATGGCTACACCTTC
CAISGETQANYGYTF
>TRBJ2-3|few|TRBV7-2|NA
TGTGCCAGCAGCTTAACCAAGTCTGAAGATACGCAGTATTTT
CASSLTKSEDTQYF